The 23 T cell receptor beta chains below all came from one sample that was sequenced in a study of blood T cells in healthy people across ages. Using a J-beta primer mix together with a sample-barcoded 5' primer, a second PCR was run for about 7 to 12 cycles. Each CDR3 protein is one row after TCRdb ran MiXCR on the 5' RACE reads. Of some 640,000 distinct CDR3 sequences detected, approximately 50% appear once; the ten largest clones hold 25% to 35%. Sequencing input: blood. The source is a woman aged 60 to 75 in good health.

The chain joins TRBV12-3 or TRBV12-4 to TRBJ2-6; possibly TRBD1 for D (5 bases). CDR3 length equals 16 residues. Trimming left V 5 bases short and J 0 bases short, with 11 bases between. CDR3 bases: TGTGCCAGCAGTCCCACCGACAGCTCTGGGGCCAACGTCCTGACTTTC. As protein: CASSPTDSSGANVLTF.

This clonotype was counted many times. The chain has TRBV15 and TRBJ1-4, with unresolved D. The V end was cut by 1 base, the J end by 6 bases, with 9 bases between. The CDR3 has 14 amino acids. In germline, CDR1 is LNHNV, CDR2 YYDKDF (reference sequence). The DNA for the CDR3 is TGTGCCACCAGCAGAGGGAATCTGGATGAAAAACTGTTTTTT. It translates to CATSRGNLDEKLFF.

This sequence joins TRBV29-1 and TRBJ2-7; D is unresolved. The CDR3 is 12 residues long. Trimming pared 6 bases from V and 2 bases from J, leaving 11 bases between. The germline CDR1 and CDR2 sequences are SQVTM and ANQGSEA. CDR3 nucleotide sequence: TGCAGCGTAGGCGATTGGACCTACGAGCAGTACTTC. Encoded protein: CSVGDWTYEQYF.

Worth noting for this clonotype: One end of the junction fails to match germline, which may point to a read error. The chain couples TRBV9 to TRBJ2-7, with D unclear. Germline values: CDR1 SGDLS, CDR2 YYNGEE. The CDR3 runs 14 residues. DNA for the CDR3: TGTGCCAGCAGTCGTAGACAAGTGCCGTACGTGCAGTACTTC. Residues: CASSRRQVPYVQYF.

This rearrangement joins TRBV11-2 to TRBJ2-5; unclear D gene. The CDR3 has 12 amino acids. The V end lost 0 bases, the J end lost 13 bases, and 12 bases lay between the germline ends. Looked up from germline, CDR1 is SGHAT and CDR2 is FQNNGV. DNA of the CDR3: TGTGCCAGCAGCTTAGATCATATAGGGATGTACTTC. It translates to CASSLDHIGMYF.

This clonotype was counted between two and nine times. The chain recombines TRBV12-3 or TRBV12-4 with TRBJ1-6; the D is unclear. Trimming pared 3 bases from V and 7 bases from J, leaving 10 bases between. The length of the CDR3 is 14 residues. The DNA of the CDR3 is TGTGCCAGCAGTTTCGAGGGCAGCAATTCACCCCTCCACTTT. Residues: CASSFEGSNSPLHF.

This rearrangement joins TRBV5-1 to TRBJ2-5; D is ambiguous. The DNA end is a closer match to TRBJ2-7, so the J assignment may be wrong. The germline gives CDR1 SGHRS, CDR2 YFSETQ. The CDR3 length is 13 residues. CDR3 sequence (DNA): TGCGCCAGCAGCTTTGTGCTGGCGGCCGAGCAGTACTTC. It codes for CASSFVLAAEQYF.

The CDR3 DNA reads TGCAGTGCCGCAACGGCTAGCGGGAGGGAGGGGGGAAATGTGGAGACCCAGTACTTC. It encodes CSAATASGREGGNVETQYF. The rearrangement links TRBV20-1 to TRBJ2-5; 12 positions agree with TRBD2. CDR3 length equals 19 residues. V shed 6 bases, J shed 5 bases, and the junction held 22 bases outside the gene matches. Germline CDR1 reads DFQATT; CDR2 reads SNEGSKA (reference sequence).

The gene calls are TRBV20-1 and TRBJ2-7, with no clear D. The CDR3 is 13 residues long. The V and J ends lost 6 bases and 6 bases respectively, with 18 bases between them. Germline values: CDR1 DFQATT, CDR2 SNEGSKA (reference sequence). CDR3 in amino acids: CSAPWPSSLEQYF. CDR3 coding DNA: TGCAGTGCCCCGTGGCCCAGCTCCCTCGAGCAGTACTTC.

This clonotype was picked up many times. The chain employs TRBV4-2 and TRBJ2-3, with 9 bases that match TRBD2. The germline V gene encodes CDR1 LGHNA and CDR2 YNFKEQ. J gave up 1 base and V 4 bases, and 6 bases lay outside the gene matches. The length of the CDR3 is 16 residues. CDR3 nucleotide sequence: TGTGCCAGCAGCCGAGGACTAGCGAGTCGCACAGATACGCAGTATTTT. It translates to CASSRGLASRTDTQYF.

This chain connects TRBV6-6 to TRBJ2-1; the match to TRBD1 covers 9 bases. V gave up 2 bases and J gave up 9 bases; unmatched junction bases: 11. In germline, CDR1 is MNHNY, CDR2 SVGAGI (reference sequence). This CDR3 contains 16 residues. The CDR3 DNA reads as TGTGCCAGCAGTTACGGGCCGGGACAGGGTGGCGGTGAGCAGTTCTTC. Protein product: CASSYGPGQGGGEQFF.

The CDR3 region has the DNA TGCAGTGCTAGAGGGGAACGCACTGAAGCTTTCTTT. This codes for CSARGERTEAFF. This sequence joins TRBV20-1 and TRBJ1-1; D unresolved. CDR1 and CDR2 (germline): DFQATT, SNEGSKA (reference sequence). This CDR3 comprises 12 residues. V dropped 1 base and J dropped 4 bases, with 7 bases sitting between them.

For this clonotype: A single base separates this from a much larger clone, so it may be a read error. The chain recombines TRBV12-3 or TRBV12-4 with TRBJ1-2; D may be TRBD1 (6 bases). The CDR3 runs to 12 residues. The V gene lost 6 bases and the J gene lost 7 bases, with 12 bases spanning the gap. CDR3 protein: CASSRDICGYTF. In DNA form, the CDR3 reads TGTGCCAGCAGCCGGGACATCTGTGGCTACACCTTC.

The rearrangement links TRBV7-2 to TRBJ2-3, with 7 bases matching TRBD2. Per germline, CDR1 SGHTA and CDR2 FQGNSA. The CDR3 has 16 amino acids. Unmatched junction bases numbered 17, after V lost 1 base and J lost 13 bases. The CDR3, as DNA: TGTGCCAGCAGCTTAGGAGGCGGCGGGAGCCACCCCCGGAAGTATTTT. Translated, it gives CASSLGGGGSHPRKYF.

This clonotype appeared a few times. The chain recombines TRBV15 with TRBJ1-2, with D maybe TRBD1 (5 bases). Germline V gene data show CDR1 as LNHNV and CDR2 as YYDKDF (reference sequence). Trimming cost V 0 bases and J 9 bases, with 11 bases left between them. The CDR3 extends over 13 amino acids. This CDR3 reads CATSREPTVSYTF. CDR3 coding DNA: TGTGCCACCAGCAGAGAACCGACAGTTAGCTACACCTTC.

This chain uses TRBV4-3 with TRBJ2-5; maybe TRBD1 (5 bases). Looked up from germline, CDR1 is LGHNA and CDR2 is YSLEER. The V end was cut by 1 base, the J end by 0 bases, with 6 bases between. The CDR3 totals 14 residues. The CDR3 reads CASSQAGNQETQYF. CDR3 nucleotides: TGCGCCAGCAGCCAAGCAGGGAACCAAGAGACCCAGTACTTC.

This clonotype was observed a few times. V and J are TRBV28 and TRBJ1-5; a possible D gene is TRBD1 (6 bases). Between the trimmed V and J ends, which lost 5 bases and 4 bases, there was a span of 12 bases. Germline loops: CDR1 MDHEN, CDR2 SYDVKM. The CDR3 extends over 14 amino acids. The CDR3: CASSLGGANQPQHF. CDR3 sequence (DNA): TGTGCCAGCAGTCTAGGGGGAGCTAATCAGCCCCAGCATTTT. Looking up the rest from reference TRBV28 and TRBJ1-5 gives the full variable domain: DVKVTQSSRYLVKRTGEKVFLECVQDMDHENMFWYRQDPGLGLRLIYFSYDVKMKEKGDIPEGYSVSREKKERFSLILESASTNQTSMYLCASSLGGANQPQHFGDGTRLSIL.

This chain uses TRBV6-5 with TRBJ2-1; 14 bases map to TRBD2. The CDR3 spans 16 residues. Trimming took 6 bases from V and 8 from J; bases not matched to a gene: 9. The germline gives CDR1 MNHEY, CDR2 SVGAGI. CDR3 protein: CASSYQGTSGRDEQFF. CDR3 bases: TGTGCCAGCAGCTACCAGGGGACTAGCGGGAGAGATGAGCAGTTCTTC.

V usage is TRBV5-1 and J usage is TRBJ2-7; 10 nucleotides match TRBD1. Germline values: CDR1 SGHRS, CDR2 YFSETQ. Trimming removed 2 bases from V and 6 bases from J; junction bases left unmatched: 11. The CDR3 totals 16 residues. The CDR3: CASSFSDRGLWGEQYF. The CDR3 nucleotides are TGCGCCAGCAGCTTCAGCGACAGGGGGCTTTGGGGCGAGCAGTACTTC.

This clonotype was counted a few times. This chain joins TRBV7-9 and TRBJ2-7, with 11 positions matching TRBD1. Germline V lookup: CDR1 SEHNR, CDR2 FQNEAQ (reference sequence). This CDR3 has 15 amino acids. The trim removed 5 bases at V and 7 bases at J, leaving 10 bases unmatched. CDR3: CASSTGQGAAYEQYF. In DNA form, the CDR3 reads TGTGCCAGCAGCACAGGACAGGGGGCGGCGTATGAGCAGTACTTC.

The chain couples TRBV29-1 to TRBJ2-7; a weak D match, TRBD1 (5 bases). The CDR3 covers 13 residues. The V gene's germline CDR1 is SQVTM and CDR2 ANQGSEA. V was trimmed by 6 bases and J by 5 bases, leaving 17 bases between them. In DNA, the CDR3 is TGCAGCGTACATGGGCAGGGTATGAACGAGCAGTACTTC. It translates to CSVHGQGMNEQYF.

The chain carries TRBV4-1 and TRBJ2-5; D is perhaps TRBD2 (6 bases). The CDR3 consists of 15 residues. V was trimmed by 3 bases and J by 2 bases, leaving 13 bases between them. Germline V lookup: CDR1 MGHRA, CDR2 YSYEKL. Here the CDR3 DNA reads TGCGCCAGCAGCCAGGGGGGACTCCTACAAGAGACCCAGTACTTC. Its protein is CASSQGGLLQETQYF.

The J gene is TRBJ1-1, the V gene TRBV15; 7 nucleotides match TRBD1. V was clipped by 6 bases and J by 6 bases; unmatched bases: 4. Per the germline V gene, CDR1 is LNHNV and CDR2 is YYDKDF (reference sequence). CDR3 length equals 12 residues. The CDR3 nucleotides are TGTGCCACCAGAGGAGACAGGGCTGAAGCTTTCTTT. This translates into CATRGDRAEAFF. Full variable domain (missing parts from reference TRBV15 and TRBJ1-1): DAMVIQNPRYQVTQFGKPVTLSCSQTLNHNVMYWYQQKSSQAPKLLFHYYDKDFNNEADTPDNFQSRRPNTSFCFLDIRSPGLGDTAMYLCATRGDRAEAFFGQGTRLTVV.